Sequencing of this T cell receptor beta chain was carried out in a study of cytomegalovirus exposure and HLA in healthy donors (dated by TCRdb to 2015 to 2018). For context, the study as a whole: According to a later analysis, the 120 or so validation repertoires were produced on the same platform as the 666 repertoires of the first cohort. The study aimed to test whether signatures of past pathogen exposure could be identified by cataloging public T cell receptors. Along with the approximately 620-subject first cohort, a separate validation cohort of over a hundred different subjects was used. The study combined high-throughput TCR immunosequencing, statistical association of individual TCRs with disease status, and machine learning to predict cytomegalovirus infection status.

A remark on this clone: The specificity of this receptor is unknown. No base quality values were provided; no much bigger clone lies one nucleotide off.

The donors were included in the validation cohort of roughly 130 subjects, a group kept apart from the roughly 690-subject first cohort. Receptor libraries were prepared by the immunoSEQ multiplex PCR assay. The paper's data handling went like this. To diagnose cytomegalovirus status from the catalog of TCR beta chain sequences, a statistical classification framework was built. TCRdb's version of the immuneACCESS table is confined to in-frame rearrangements and falls short of the full clone set. An unresolved V gene accounts for under half of the shortfall where checked; the remainder is of unknown origin. That table is the source of V, J and clone size, and D and trimming were worked out from the DNA. This sample comprises 150,000 to 200,000 clones, more than 75% of them detected only once. The ten largest clones add up to about 1.6% of the sample. CDR1 and CDR2 are read off the germline V gene as KGHSH and LQKENI. From the cysteine up to the phenylalanine, the CDR3 has a length of 13 residues. Just CDR3 DNA is preserved here, 39 bases in frame from base 1. V gives up 2 bases and J gives up 1 base, and the segment between their germline ends measures 5 bases.

Overall results and qualifications from the work: In vitro tests confirmed that a few of the cytomegalovirus-associated TCR beta chains recognize cytomegalovirus antigens. In the study, around 160 TCR beta chains were listed as associated with cytomegalovirus. A later analysis found that TCRs clustered in the first cohort also tended to co-occur in the roughly 120 validation repertoires, with approximately 95% of cluster scores above 0. Most TCR sequences were observed very rarely across donors, whereas some public TCRs were present in many individuals. In both the original and validation cohorts, the classifier was reported to diagnose cytomegalovirus status with high specificity and sensitivity. All 120 or so repertoires were used to score co-occurrence in the validation cohort in a later analysis, because that analysis had no HLA typing for the cohort. The authors suggested that the approach could potentially be extended to other disease states and immunological phenotypes.

What was sequenced was PBMCs. The rearrangement combines TRBV18 with TRBJ1-1; no D gene call is confident. This TCR was sampled from a woman between 18 and 30 years old in good health and CMV-seronegative. For the CDR3, the sequence is CASSPGRNTEAFF. Read as DNA, the sequence is TGTGCCAGCTCACCAGGCAGGAACACTGAAGCTTTCTTT.